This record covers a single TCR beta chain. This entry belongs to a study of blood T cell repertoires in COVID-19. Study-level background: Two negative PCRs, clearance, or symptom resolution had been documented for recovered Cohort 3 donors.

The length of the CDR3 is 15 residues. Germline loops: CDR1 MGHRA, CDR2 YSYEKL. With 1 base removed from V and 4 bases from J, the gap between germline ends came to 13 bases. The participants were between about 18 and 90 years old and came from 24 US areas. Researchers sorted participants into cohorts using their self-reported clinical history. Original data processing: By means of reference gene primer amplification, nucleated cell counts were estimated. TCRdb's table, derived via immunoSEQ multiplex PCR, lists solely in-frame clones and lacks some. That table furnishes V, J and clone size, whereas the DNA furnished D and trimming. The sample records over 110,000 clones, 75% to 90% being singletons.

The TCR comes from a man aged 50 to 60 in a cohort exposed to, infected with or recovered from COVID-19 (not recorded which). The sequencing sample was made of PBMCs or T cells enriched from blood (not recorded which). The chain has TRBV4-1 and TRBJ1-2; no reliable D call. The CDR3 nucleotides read TGCGCCAGCAGCCAAGGGGCGTGGGAGACCTATGGCTACACCTTC. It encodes CASSQGAWETYGYTF.